This T cell receptor (beta chain) was identified in a study of T cell repertoires in cytomegalovirus infection. Study as a whole: CMV epitopes used comprised recently identified HLA-C-restricted ones and well-studied HLA-B-restricted ones. Carrying CMV and the relevant HLA type showed in public TCR beta signatures.

General study results and limits: Frequencies of public TCR beta families were cumulated, and this identified carriers of CMV plus the relevant HLA. CMV-specific TCR beta clonotypes restricted by HLA-C were the ones dominating the ex vivo response.

One entry per CDR3 protein, called by TCRdb with MiXCR from the reads. Of about 770,000 distinct CDR3 sequences listed, 25% to 35% are singletons. This clonotype occurred a few times. What it binds is unknown. The CDR3 totals 13 residues. CDR1 is LNHDA, CDR2 SQIVND, per germline (reference sequence). The germline V and J ends were trimmed by 4 bases and 0 bases, with 6 bases remaining between them. The sample here was cultured CD8+ T cells from PBMCs, taken from culture after CMV antigen stimulation. The clonotype was recovered from a human donor in good health (CMV status not recorded). Some clones in this sample may be carry-over from other donors' samples. The chain joins TRBV19 to TRBJ1-1, with D unresolved. The CDR3 coding sequence is TGTGCCAGTAGTAAGTGGCTGAACACTGAAGCTTTCTTT. It encodes CASSKWLNTEAFF.